A selection of T cell receptor beta chains follows, all from one sample in a study of CD4 T cells in relation to SARS-CoV-2 and coronaviruses. Assay: immunoSEQ multiplex PCR; the TCRdb copy retains only in-frame clones and omits some. In the table there are 16,000 or so clones, over 65% of which are singletons. The antigens these receptors bind are not known. Sequenced input: CD4+ T cells from PBMCs, cultured in vitro. All receptors come from a human donor in good health. Both conserved end residues are part of each CDR3. D genes are given only for firm matches. Some rows have no size entry. The others give once, few or many, or a class for an expanded clone.

clone size,D gene,J gene,V gene,CDR3 protein,CDR3 DNA
NA,NA,TRBJ2-5,TRBV6-5,CASTEDASRGETQYF,TGTGCCAGCACCGAGGACGCTTCCCGGGGGGAGACCCAGTACTTC
NA,NA,TRBJ2-2,TRBV11-2,CASSLIRGIVAANTGELFF,TGTGCCAGCAGCTTAATCCGGGGGATCGTGGCTGCGAACACCGGGGAGCTGTTTTTT
NA,NA,TRBJ2-7,TRBV5-1,CASASNGLGYEQYF,TGCGCCAGCGCCTCCAATGGACTCGGCTACGAGCAGTACTTC
NA,NA,TRBJ1-6,TRBV5-1,CASSLGPKNSPLHF,TGCGCCAGCAGCTTAGGTCCGAAGAATTCACCCCTCCACTTT
NA,TRBD1,TRBJ2-1,TRBV6-5,CASSWTGGDEQFF,TGTGCCAGCAGTTGGACAGGGGGGGATGAGCAGTTCTTC
few,NA,TRBJ1-3,TRBV9,CASSNTLGNTIYF,TGTGCCAGCAGCAATACCCTAGGGAACACCATATATTTT
NA,NA,TRBJ2-1,TRBV4-1,CASSQVSGNEQFF,TGCGCCAGCAGCCAAGTGTCGGGGAATGAGCAGTTCTTC
NA,TRBD2,TRBJ2-7,TRBV12-5,CATGTSGITYEQYF,TGTGCTACCGGGACTAGCGGGATTACCTACGAGCAGTACTTC
once,TRBD1,TRBJ2-3,TRBV29-1,CSVEGARGFGDTQYF,TGCAGCGTTGAAGGCGCCAGGGGGTTTGGAGATACGCAGTATTTT
NA,NA,TRBJ1-5,TRBV14,CASSQDQGLQHF,TGTGCCAGCAGCCAAGATCAAGGGCTCCAGCATTTT
NA,NA,TRBJ2-7,TRBV2,CASSRLDRESYEQYF,TGTGCCAGCAGCCGCCTGGACAGAGAATCCTACGAGCAGTACTTC
once,TRBD1,TRBJ1-4,TRBV6-1,CASSEARGQGHKEKLFF,TGTGCCAGCAGTGAAGCGCGTGGACAGGGACATAAAGAAAAACTGTTTTTT
NA,TRBD1,TRBJ2-1,TRBV19,CASTISPGTVYNEQFF,TGTGCCAGTACCATCTCTCCCGGGACAGTTTACAATGAGCAGTTCTTC
NA,TRBD1,TRBJ2-7,TRBV10-2,CASSATGESYEQYF,TGCGCCAGCAGTGCGACAGGGGAGTCCTACGAGCAGTACTTC
NA,NA,TRBJ2-7,TRBV19,CASSSGLSYEQYF,TGTGCCAGTAGCAGCGGTCTCTCCTACGAGCAGTACTTC
NA,NA,TRBJ2-7,TRBV21-1,CASNPPGGINSYEQYF,TGTGCCAGCAACCCGCCTGGGGGGATAAACTCCTACGAGCAGTACTTC
NA,TRBD2,TRBJ2-1,TRBV10-3,CAISIRTSGSTYNEQFF,TGTGCCATCAGTATAAGGACTAGCGGGAGCACCTACAATGAGCAGTTCTTC
NA,NA,TRBJ2-4,TRBV7-8,CASSLEEVLGNIQYF,TGTGCCAGCAGCTTAGAGGAGGTGCTAGGAAACATTCAGTACTTC
NA,NA,TRBJ2-1,TRBV5-4,CASSLSGGNEQFF,TGTGCCAGCAGCTTGTCCGGGGGCAATGAGCAGTTCTTC
NA,NA,TRBJ1-3,TRBV28,CASSLIAGSAGNTIYF,TGTGCCAGCAGTTTAATAGCAGGGTCGGCTGGAAACACCATATATTTT
large,NA,TRBJ1-1,TRBV19,CASSLPGLYTEAFF,TGTGCCAGTAGTCTGCCGGGACTTTACACTGAAGCTTTCTTT
NA,TRBD2,TRBJ2-5,TRBV2,CASTATSVLAETQYF,TGTGCCAGCACTGCGACTAGCGTACTTGCCGAGACCCAGTACTTC
NA,TRBD2,TRBJ2-5,TRBV5-6,CATRTSGRETQYF,TGTGCCACACGGACTAGCGGGAGGGAGACCCAGTACTTC
NA,NA,TRBJ2-3,TRBV3-1/TRBV3-2,CASSQEGLAVKWDTQYF,TGTGCCAGCAGCCAAGAAGGCCTAGCAGTAAAATGGGATACGCAGTATTTT
NA,TRBD2,TRBJ2-4,TRBV6-1,CASSETELAGLIKYIAKNIQYF,TGTGCCAGCAGTGAAACAGAGCTAGCGGGCCTTATTAAGTACATAGCCAAAAACATTCAGTACTTC
NA,TRBD2,TRBJ2-7,TRBV3-1/TRBV3-2,CASSLASGSYEQYF,TGTGCCAGCAGCCTCGCCAGCGGGAGCTACGAGCAGTACTTC
NA,TRBD1,TRBJ2-1,TRBV5-4,CASSPVGPGGEQFF,TGTGCCAGCAGCCCGGTCGGCCCAGGGGGTGAGCAGTTCTTC
large,TRBD2,TRBJ2-5,TRBV2,CASKRAGEAETQYF,TGTGCCAGCAAGAGAGCGGGAGAGGCAGAGACCCAGTACTTC
medium-sized,NA,TRBJ1-6,TRBV28,CASRFDSSPLHF,TGTGCCAGCAGGTTCGATAGTTCACCCCTCCACTTT
NA,NA,TRBJ2-1,TRBV10-3,CAIRGSGGGSYNEQFF,TGTGCCATCAGGGGAAGCGGAGGGGGCTCCTACAATGAGCAGTTCTTC
NA,NA,TRBJ2-1,TRBV6-5,CASSRSYNEQFF,TGTGCCAGCAGCAGGAGCTACAATGAGCAGTTCTTC
NA,TRBD2,TRBJ2-1,TRBV11-2,CASRAGTSGYNEQFF,TGTGCCAGCAGGGCCGGGACTAGCGGGTACAATGAGCAGTTCTTC
NA,NA,TRBJ2-5,TRBV10-1,CASSESGSGQETQYF,TGCGCCAGCAGTGAGTCGGGATCGGGCCAAGAGACCCAGTACTTC
NA,NA,TRBJ2-5,TRBV5-4,CASSMAVRETQYF,TGTGCCAGCAGCATGGCGGTGAGGGAGACCCAGTACTTC
medium-sized,NA,TRBJ1-4,TRBV15,CATSRPGQGNEKLFF,TGTGCCACCAGCAGACCGGGACAAGGAAATGAAAAACTGTTTTTT
few,NA,TRBJ1-2,TRBV3-1/TRBV3-2,CASSQNSVAGLGYTF,TGTGCCAGCAGCCAAAATTCAGTCGCGGGGCTTGGCTACACCTTC
NA,NA,TRBJ2-1,TRBV3-1/TRBV3-2,CASSHSVLDYNEQFF,TGTGCCAGCAGCCATTCAGTTTTAGACTACAATGAGCAGTTCTTC
NA,NA,TRBJ1-2,TRBV2,CASSETAGIGYTF,TGTGCCAGCAGTGAAACGGCAGGGATCGGCTACACCTTC
NA,NA,TRBJ2-7,TRBV9,CASSVGRSTGGEQYF,TGTGCCAGCAGCGTAGGGCGATCCACTGGGGGGGAGCAGTACTTC
NA,TRBD1,TRBJ1-1,TRBV5-6,CASSSVDREGSEAFF,TGTGCCAGCAGCTCGGTGGACAGGGAGGGCTCTGAAGCTTTCTTT
once,NA,TRBJ1-5,TRBV6-5,CASWLGQVRNQPQHF,TGTGCCAGTTGGCTGGGGCAGGTCCGCAATCAGCCCCAGCATTTT
NA,NA,TRBJ1-1,TRBV27,CASSLSITNTEAFF,TGTGCCAGCAGTTTATCCATTACGAACACTGAAGCTTTCTTT